The TCR beta chain under discussion was sequenced for a study of T cell changes during pregnancy in multiple sclerosis. Generated by immunoSEQ multiplex PCR, the TCRdb table keeps only in-frame clones and is missing some. The sample consists of some 100,000 clones, more than 80% of them appearing once. This CDR3 has 13 residues. Germline CDR1 is SNHLY and CDR2 is FYNNEI. V was clipped by 8 bases and J by 4 bases, with 12 bases between them. The chain links TRBV2 to TRBJ2-1, with TRBD2 as a possible D gene (6 bases). Sequencing was performed on peripheral blood, taken in the second trimester of pregnancy. This sequence originates from a female donor with multiple sclerosis, enrolled in a pregnancy study. As DNA, the CDR3 is TGTGCCAGCGGGGAGGCAGATTACAATGAGCAGTTCTTC. Translating it yields CASGEADYNEQFF.